A selection of T cell receptor beta chains follows, all from one sample in a study of PD-1 blockade in classical Hodgkin lymphoma. Only in-frame clones appear in the TCRdb table, and some are missing; sequencing was by immunoSEQ multiplex PCR. Altogether about 94,000 clones are present, under 95% being singletons, with the ten largest covering roughly 2%. The specimen comprised peripheral blood mononuclear cells (PBMCs), sampled before the fourth cycle of nivolumab. The source of these receptors is a human donor with classical Hodgkin lymphoma. CDR3s include the opening cysteine and the closing phenylalanine or tryptophan. Each record gives: clone size, J gene, V gene, D gene, CDR3 length, CDR3 protein, CDR3 DNA. The D gene is left open where the match is weak. Where a row states a size, it is once, few, many or the class of an expanded clone; other rows omit it.

>once|TRBJ2-3|TRBV6-5|NA|15
CASRGRHNSGDTQYF
TGTGCCAGCAGGGGACGACACAATTCAGGGGATACGCAGTATTTT
>once|TRBJ2-1|TRBV11-3|NA|13
CASSLGPYNEQFF
TGTGCCAGCAGCTTAGGTCCGTACAATGAGCAGTTCTTC
>NA|TRBJ1-2|TRBV11-2|NA|13
CASTQGSNYGYTF
TGTGCCAGCACCCAGGGTAGTAACTATGGCTACACCTTC
>NA|TRBJ1-5|TRBV30|TRBD1|14
CAWSSGGGNQPQHF
TGTGCCTGGAGTTCAGGGGGTGGCAATCAGCCCCAGCATTTT
>NA|TRBJ2-7|TRBV6-6|NA|14
CASSYIAASYEQYF
TGTGCCAGCAGTTACATAGCGGCTTCCTACGAGCAGTACTTC
>NA|TRBJ1-5|TRBV19|NA|15
CASSITRVGDQPQHF
TGTGCCAGTAGTATTACGCGGGTAGGCGATCAGCCCCAGCATTTT
>NA|TRBJ2-5|TRBV4-2|TRBD2|17
CASTPALGEGLGETQYF
TGTGCCAGTACCCCCGCCTTGGGGGAGGGCCTTGGGGAGACCCAGTACTTC
>NA|TRBJ2-3|TRBV5-1|TRBD2|15
CASSLSGTSSDTQYF
TGCGCCAGCAGCCTCTCCGGGACTAGTTCAGATACGCAGTATTTT
>NA|TRBJ1-4|TRBV7-2|NA|15
CASSSGPGPGEKLFF
TGTGCCAGCAGCTCGGGACCAGGCCCGGGCGAAAAACTGTTTTTT
>NA|TRBJ2-7|TRBV7-2|NA|12
CASSLYAYEQYF
TGTGCCAGCAGCTTATATGCCTACGAGCAGTACTTC
>NA|TRBJ2-1|TRBV6-5|NA|15
CASSYSTEVYNEQFF
TGTGCCAGCAGTTACTCGACCGAGGTCTACAATGAGCAGTTCTTC
>NA|TRBJ1-1|TRBV7-3|NA|14
CASSLTGVGTEAFF
TGTGCCAGCAGCTTGACGGGGGTGGGCACTGAAGCTTTCTTT
>once|TRBJ2-1|TRBV19|NA|13
CARRILRYNEQFF
TGTGCCAGGCGGATTTTGCGGTACAATGAGCAGTTCTTC
>NA|TRBJ2-5|TRBV5-6|NA|14
CASSLYRGRETQYF
TGTGCCAGCAGCTTGTACCGGGGGCGGGAGACCCAGTACTTC
>NA|TRBJ1-2|TRBV30|TRBD1|14
CAYTTGAANYGYTF
TGTGCCTACACAACAGGGGCGGCTAACTATGGCTACACCTTC
>NA|TRBJ1-2|TRBV6-5|TRBD1|14
CASSYSQGGYGYTF
TGTGCCAGCAGTTACTCTCAGGGGGGCTATGGCTACACCTTC
>NA|TRBJ1-2|TRBV10-3|NA|15
CAINYRTADRYGYTF
TGTGCCATCAACTATCGGACAGCGGACCGCTATGGCTACACCTTC
>NA|TRBJ2-7|TRBV27|NA|15
CASRKGVGRSYEQYF
TGTGCCAGCAGAAAAGGGGTAGGAAGATCCTACGAGCAGTACTTC
>NA|TRBJ1-2|TRBV10-1|NA|15
CASSESRNLRNGYTF
TGCGCCAGCAGTGAGTCGCGTAACTTGAGAAATGGCTACACCTTC
>NA|TRBJ1-4|TRBV19|NA|17
CASSTRHRVATNEKLFF
TGTGCCAGTAGTACTCGCCACAGGGTGGCAACTAATGAAAAACTGTTTTTT
>NA|TRBJ1-1|TRBV19|TRBD1|14
CASSVDRGITEAFF
TGTGCCAGTAGTGTCGACAGGGGAATCACTGAAGCTTTCTTT
>NA|TRBJ1-5|TRBV28|NA|16
CASSFASWYSNQPQHF
TGTGCCAGCAGTTTCGCTTCGTGGTATAGCAATCAGCCCCAGCATTTT
>NA|TRBJ2-7|TRBV5-4|TRBD1|17
CASSLANWDRDSYEQYF
TGTGCCAGCAGCTTGGCCAATTGGGACAGGGACTCCTACGAGCAGTACTTC
>NA|TRBJ2-2|TRBV6-1|TRBD1|14
CASITGANTGELFF
TGTGCCAGCATAACAGGGGCGAACACCGGGGAGCTGTTTTTT
>NA|TRBJ2-7|TRBV19|NA|13
CASSRDSGAEQYF
TGTGCCAGTAGTCGGGACTCGGGGGCCGAGCAGTACTTC
>NA|TRBJ2-7|TRBV6-1|TRBD1|15
CASSEAGTATYEQYF
TGTGCCAGCAGTGAAGCGGGGACAGCCACCTACGAGCAGTACTTC
>NA|TRBJ1-2|TRBV7-9|NA|18
CASRIGSSRAQGNYGYTF
TGTGCCAGCAGGATAGGGTCTTCACGGGCGCAGGGGAACTATGGCTACACCTTC
>once|TRBJ2-5|TRBV7-7|TRBD1|13
CASSLGQQETQYF
TGTGCCAGCAGCCTGGGACAGCAAGAGACCCAGTACTTC
>NA|TRBJ2-7|TRBV14|NA|11
CASSLTSVQYF
TGTGCCAGCAGCCTAACTTCCGTGCAGTACTTC
>once|TRBJ1-3|TRBV11-2|NA|14
CASRTGFSGNTIYF
TGTGCCAGCAGAACAGGGTTCTCTGGAAACACCATATATTTT
>NA|TRBJ2-5|TRBV30|NA|14
CAWSVQTTLETQYF
TGTGCCTGGAGTGTACAGACCACCCTAGAGACCCAGTACTTC
>NA|TRBJ1-5|TRBV28|TRBD1|15
CASRRPRGGNQPQHF
TGTGCCAGCAGACGTCCCAGGGGGGGCAATCAGCCCCAGCATTTT
>NA|TRBJ1-1|TRBV10-3|NA|13
CAISENGNTEAFF
TGTGCCATCAGTGAGAACGGGAACACTGAAGCTTTCTTT
>NA|TRBJ1-2|TRBV6-1|TRBD1|14
CATWSGTGSYGYTF
TGTGCCACCTGGTCCGGGACAGGTTCCTATGGCTACACCTTC
>medium-sized|TRBJ2-3|TRBV5-1|NA|13
CASSFGSADTQYF
TGCGCCAGCAGCTTTGGGTCCGCAGATACGCAGTATTTT
>NA|TRBJ1-1|TRBV5-1|NA|13
CASSLDRANEAFF
TGCGCCAGCAGCTTGGACAGGGCGAATGAAGCTTTCTTT
>NA|TRBJ2-1|TRBV7-3|TRBD2|15
CASSFQAGGYNEQFF
TGTGCCAGCAGCTTTCAAGCGGGAGGCTACAATGAGCAGTTCTTC
>few|TRBJ1-2|TRBV28|NA|13
CASSFGFGYGYTF
TGTGCCAGCAGTTTCGGGTTCGGCTATGGCTACACCTTC
>NA|TRBJ1-2|TRBV7-9|NA|12
CASSFRPYGYTF
TGTGCCAGCAGCTTCCGGCCCTATGGCTACACCTTC
>NA|TRBJ2-1|TRBV7-3|NA|13
CASSLNGANEQFF
TGTGCCAGCAGCTTAAACGGGGCCAATGAGCAGTTCTTC
>NA|TRBJ2-3|TRBV30|NA|14
CAWSVGTPGDTQYF
TGTGCCTGGAGTGTAGGCACGCCGGGAGATACGCAGTATTTT
>once|TRBJ2-7|TRBV29-1|TRBD1|14
CSVRTGVRPYEQYF
TGCAGCGTTCGAACAGGGGTTAGGCCCTACGAGCAGTACTTC
>NA|TRBJ2-1|TRBV11-2|NA|16
CASSHTTGAVYNEQFF
TGTGCCAGCAGCCACACCACGGGGGCAGTCTACAATGAGCAGTTCTTC
>NA|TRBJ1-2|TRBV6-1|NA|14
CASSELGVGYGYTF
TGTGCCAGCAGTGAACTGGGGGTTGGTTATGGCTACACCTTC
>NA|TRBJ2-7|TRBV27|NA|15
CASSLGGGSFYEQYF
TGTGCCAGCAGTCTAGGGGGCGGGAGTTTTTACGAGCAGTACTTC
>NA|TRBJ2-1|TRBV6-6|TRBD2|14
CASNIREGRNEQFF
TGTGCCAGCAACATCCGGGAGGGCCGGAATGAGCAGTTCTTC
>NA|TRBJ2-7|TRBV6-5|NA|13
CASSPGSAYEQYF
TGTGCCAGCAGTCCGGGGTCAGCCTACGAGCAGTACTTC
>NA|TRBJ2-2|TRBV5-6|NA|15
CASSRPGHDTGELFF
TGTGCCAGCAGCAGACCGGGACATGACACCGGGGAGCTGTTTTTT
>NA|TRBJ2-2|TRBV27|NA|13
CASHRGQAGELFF
TGTGCCAGCCACAGAGGGCAGGCCGGGGAGCTGTTTTTT
>NA|TRBJ2-3|TRBV7-9|NA|15
CATSPAGSSADTQYF
TGTGCCACCTCCCCGGCCGGCAGCAGTGCAGATACGCAGTATTTT
>NA|TRBJ1-2|TRBV28|TRBD1|16
CASSVRDSPDIGGYTF
TGTGCCAGCAGTGTCCGGGACAGCCCAGATATAGGTGGCTACACCTTC